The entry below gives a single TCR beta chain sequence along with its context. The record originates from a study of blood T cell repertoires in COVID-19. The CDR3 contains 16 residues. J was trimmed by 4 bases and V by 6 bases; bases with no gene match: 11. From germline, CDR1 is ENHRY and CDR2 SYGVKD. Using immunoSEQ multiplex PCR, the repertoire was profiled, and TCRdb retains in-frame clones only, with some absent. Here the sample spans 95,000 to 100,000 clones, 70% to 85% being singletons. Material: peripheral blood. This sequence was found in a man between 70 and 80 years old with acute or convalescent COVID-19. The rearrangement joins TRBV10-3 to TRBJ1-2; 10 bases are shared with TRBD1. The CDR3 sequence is CAIRPGTGDLTYGYTF. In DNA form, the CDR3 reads TGTGCCATCAGACCCGGGACAGGGGACCTAACCTATGGCTACACCTTC.